This T cell receptor beta chain emerged from a study of T cell responses to AZD1222 COVID-19 vaccine. Broader study findings: Dominant at 160-218 and 743-854, vaccine-associated CD4 TCRs also spanned spike. Repertoire sampling occurred only after the peak T cell response.

Method: immunoSEQ multiplex PCR; TCRdb's copy keeps in-frame clones and lacks some. The sample has more than 150,000 clones, around 92% seen once. V was pared by 5 bases and J by 5 bases, with 3 bases of the junction left unmatched. CDR1 and CDR2 (germline): SGHTA, FQGNSA. There are 14 residues in the CDR3. The count of this clone is one. The antigen is not known. The receptor comes from an adult in good health. Sequencing used peripheral blood, obtained on day 0 of AZD1222 vaccination. The gene calls are TRBV7-2 and TRBJ2-1, with 10 nucleotides matching TRBD1. CDR3: CASSRDRGNNEQFF. DNA for the CDR3: TGTGCCAGCAGCCGGGACAGGGGTAACAATGAGCAGTTCTTC.